The T cell receptor (beta chain) under discussion was sequenced for a study of cytomegalovirus exposure and HLA in healthy donors. Comment on this clone: What it binds is unknown.

This CDR3 is 14 amino acids long. Germline V gene sequence: CDR1 MNHNS, CDR2 SASEGT. V was trimmed by 3 bases and J by 5 bases, leaving 11 bases between them. Use of 60 Vbeta and 13 Jbeta primers characterized the PCR. Profiling relied on immunoSEQ multiplex PCR, and the TCRdb table lists in-frame clones only, not all of them. Here the sample spans around 140,000 clones, around 77% being singletons. Study findings and constraints: Analyses of presence and absence presupposed an approximately uniform sequencing depth across donors.

The source of this sequence is a male donor in good health and CMV-seropositive. Sequencing was done on a sample of PBMCs. V and J are TRBV6-1 and TRBJ2-1; TRBD1 might be the D (5 bases). CDR3 nucleotide sequence: TGTGCCAGCAGTGATGGGGCCCGAGACAATGAGCAGTTCTTC. It specifies CASSDGARDNEQFF.